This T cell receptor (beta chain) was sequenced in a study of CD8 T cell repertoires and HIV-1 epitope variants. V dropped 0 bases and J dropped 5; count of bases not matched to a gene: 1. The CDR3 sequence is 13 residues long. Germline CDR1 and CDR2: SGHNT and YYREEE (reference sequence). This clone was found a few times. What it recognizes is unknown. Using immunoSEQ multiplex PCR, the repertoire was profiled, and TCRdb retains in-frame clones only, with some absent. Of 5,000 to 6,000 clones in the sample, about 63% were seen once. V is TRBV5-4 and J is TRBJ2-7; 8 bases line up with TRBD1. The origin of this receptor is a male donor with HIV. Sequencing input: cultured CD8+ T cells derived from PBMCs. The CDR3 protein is CASSLGQGNEQYF. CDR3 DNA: TGTGCCAGCAGCTTGGGACAGGGGAACGAGCAGTACTTC.